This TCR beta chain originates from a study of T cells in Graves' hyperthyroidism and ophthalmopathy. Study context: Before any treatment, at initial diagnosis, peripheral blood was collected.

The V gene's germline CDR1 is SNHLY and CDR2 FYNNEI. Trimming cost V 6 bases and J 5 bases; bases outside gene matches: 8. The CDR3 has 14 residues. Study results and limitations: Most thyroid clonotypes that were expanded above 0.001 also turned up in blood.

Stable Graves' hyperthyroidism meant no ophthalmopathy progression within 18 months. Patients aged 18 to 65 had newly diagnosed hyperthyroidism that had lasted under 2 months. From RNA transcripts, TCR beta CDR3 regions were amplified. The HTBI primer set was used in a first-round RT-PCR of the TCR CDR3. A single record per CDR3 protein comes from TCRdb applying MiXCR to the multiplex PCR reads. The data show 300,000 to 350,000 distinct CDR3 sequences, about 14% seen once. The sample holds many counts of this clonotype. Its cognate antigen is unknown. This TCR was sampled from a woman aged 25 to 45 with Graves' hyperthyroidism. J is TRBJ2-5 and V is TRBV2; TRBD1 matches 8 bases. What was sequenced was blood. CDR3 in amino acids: CASRLRTGMETQYF. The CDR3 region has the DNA TGTGCCAGCAGATTACGGACAGGGATGGAGACCCAGTACTTC.